The table lists the clone carrying this T cell receptor beta chain with many counts. A read error may account for a junction end that differs from germline. The CDR3 sequence is 13 residues long. Germline V CDR1 and CDR2: MNHEY, SVGAGI. This sample was taken from a study of T-cell reconstitution after alpha-beta-depleted transplantation in children. Unique molecular identifiers were incorporated when the TCRbeta library was constructed. TCRdb called the PCR reads again in MiXCR, with one record for every CDR3 protein. The sample gives about 540,000 distinct CDR3 sequences, approximately 20% of which show up once; 2.5% to 3.5% is in the top ten.

The source of this sequence is a human donor who donated a stem cell graft to a child with acute lymphoblastic leukemia. The chain employs TRBV6-5 and TRBJ1-2; D not resolved. This specimen was PBMCs from the stem cell graft donor, taken from the stem cell graft. The CDR3 DNA follows: TGTGCCAGCAGTCACTCGCTGAACTATGGCTACACCTTC. This gives the protein CASSHSLNYGYTF.